This TCR beta chain derives from a study of cytomegalovirus exposure and HLA in healthy donors. TCRdb's copy holds only in-frame clones and misses some; the assay was immunoSEQ multiplex PCR. The table shows roughly 250,000 clones, with around nine tenths occurring only once. This CDR3 has 15 amino acids. CDR1 is ENHRY and CDR2 is SYGVKD in the germline V gene. The V segment lost 3 bases and the J segment 4 bases; nucleotides outside the gene matches: 5. Of note for this clone: Its antigen remains unidentified.

Overall study findings and caveats: According to a subsequent analysis, TCR clusters identified in the first cohort showed a tendency to co-occur across the 100 to 150 validation repertoires.

The sequence was obtained from a man aged 18-30 years in good health and CMV-seronegative. Sequenced material: PBMCs. V usage is TRBV10-3 and J usage is TRBJ1-1; TRBD1 matches at 10 bases. CDR3 sequence: CAISDPGQGTTEAFF. The DNA for the CDR3 is TGTGCCATCAGTGACCCGGGACAGGGGACCACTGAAGCTTTCTTT.